The present entry profiles one T cell receptor (beta chain) with its context. Seattle's enrolled individuals joined amid active infection and were then monitored longitudinally. Per the original methods: The authors estimated nucleated cell counts from reference gene primer amplification. Sequencing was performed with immunoSEQ multiplex PCR; in TCRdb, only in-frame clones are kept and a portion is missing. V and J calls and clone size are copied from that table; D and trimming were computed from the DNA. Among 130,000 to 150,000 clones listed, roughly 88% were seen once. Germline V gene lookup returns CDR1 SGHTA and CDR2 FQGTGA. CDR3 size: 14 residues. The germline V and J ends were trimmed by 4 bases and 2 bases, with 12 bases remaining between them. This sample was included in a study of blood T cell repertoires in COVID-19. Background on the study: T cells, B-cell-depleted T cells, or PBMCs provided the cDNA or gDNA that served as material.

The TCR sequence derives from a woman aged 55-70 years with COVID-19, enrolled during active disease. The J gene is TRBJ2-7, the V gene TRBV7-3; D is perhaps TRBD2 (7 bases). Specimen: peripheral blood. CDR3: CASSSGGRTYEQYF. The CDR3 DNA follows: TGTGCCAGCAGCTCGGGGGGCAGAACCTACGAGCAGTACTTC.